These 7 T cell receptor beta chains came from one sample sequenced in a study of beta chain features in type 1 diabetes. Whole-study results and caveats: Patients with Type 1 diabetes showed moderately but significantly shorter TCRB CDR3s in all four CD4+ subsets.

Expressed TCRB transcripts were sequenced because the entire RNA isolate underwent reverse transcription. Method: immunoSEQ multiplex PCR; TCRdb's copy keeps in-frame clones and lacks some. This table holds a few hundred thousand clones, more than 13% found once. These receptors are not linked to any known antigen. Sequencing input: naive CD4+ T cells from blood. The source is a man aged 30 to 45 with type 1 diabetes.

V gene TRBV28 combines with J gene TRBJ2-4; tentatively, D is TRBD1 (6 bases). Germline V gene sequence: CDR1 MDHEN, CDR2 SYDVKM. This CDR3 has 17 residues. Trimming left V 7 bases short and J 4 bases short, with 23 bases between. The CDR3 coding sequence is TGTGCCAGCACCCCCCCGTGGGCAGGGGTAGCAAAAAACATTCAGTACTTC. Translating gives CASTPPWAGVAKNIQYF.

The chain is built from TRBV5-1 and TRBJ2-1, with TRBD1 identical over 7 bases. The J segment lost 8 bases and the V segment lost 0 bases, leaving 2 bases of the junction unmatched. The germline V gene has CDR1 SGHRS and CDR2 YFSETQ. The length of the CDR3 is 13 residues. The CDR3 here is CASSLDQGDEQFF. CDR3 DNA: TGCGCCAGCAGCTTGGACCAGGGGGATGAGCAGTTCTTC.

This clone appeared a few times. CDR3: CASSLETSGSSYEQYF. For the CDR3, the DNA is TGCGCCAGCAGCTTGGAGACTAGCGGGAGCTCCTACGAGCAGTACTTC. This chain joins TRBV5-1 and TRBJ2-7; 12 bases are a match to TRBD2. Trimming cost V 0 bases and J 0 bases; bases outside gene matches: 1. The CDR3 is made up of 16 amino acids. From germline, CDR1 is SGHRS and CDR2 YFSETQ. The entire variable domain, with the rest obtained from reference TRBV5-1 and TRBJ2-7, is as follows: KAGVTQTPRYLIKTRGQQVTLSCSPISGHRSVSWYQQTPGQGLQFLFEYFSETQRNKGNFPGRFSGRQFSNSRSEMNVSTLELGDSALYLCASSLETSGSSYEQYFGPGTRLTVT.

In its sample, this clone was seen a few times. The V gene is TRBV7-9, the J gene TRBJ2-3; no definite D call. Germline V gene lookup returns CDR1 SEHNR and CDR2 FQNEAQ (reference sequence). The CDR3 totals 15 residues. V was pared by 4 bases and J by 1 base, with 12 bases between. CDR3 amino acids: CASSSGSSRTDTQYF. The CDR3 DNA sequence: TGTGCCAGCAGCTCCGGGTCCTCCCGCACAGATACGCAGTATTTT.

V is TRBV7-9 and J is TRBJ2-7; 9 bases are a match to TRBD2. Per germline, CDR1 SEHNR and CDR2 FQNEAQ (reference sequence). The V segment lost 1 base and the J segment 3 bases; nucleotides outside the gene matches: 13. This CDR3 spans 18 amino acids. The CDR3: CASSLDYPRLAVFYEQYF. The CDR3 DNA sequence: TGTGCCAGCAGCTTAGATTACCCCCGACTAGCGGTCTTCTACGAGCAGTACTTC. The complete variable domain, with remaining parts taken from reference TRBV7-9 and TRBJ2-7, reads DTGVSQNPRHKITKRGQNVTFRCDPISEHNRLYWYRQTLGQGPEFLTYFQNEAQLEKSRLLSDRFSAERPKGSFSTLEIQRTEQGDSAMYLCASSLDYPRLAVFYEQYFGPGTRLTVT.

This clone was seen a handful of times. CDR3 loop: CASSLAGQGKLGEQFF. CDR3 DNA sequence: TGCGCCAGCAGCTTGGCAGGACAGGGGAAATTAGGGGAGCAGTTCTTC. The chain carries TRBV5-1 and TRBJ2-1; 9 bases agree with TRBD1. Looked up from germline, CDR1 is SGHRS and CDR2 is YFSETQ. With 0 bases clipped from V and 10 bases from J, the junction kept 11 bases outside the gene matches. This CDR3 has 16 residues.

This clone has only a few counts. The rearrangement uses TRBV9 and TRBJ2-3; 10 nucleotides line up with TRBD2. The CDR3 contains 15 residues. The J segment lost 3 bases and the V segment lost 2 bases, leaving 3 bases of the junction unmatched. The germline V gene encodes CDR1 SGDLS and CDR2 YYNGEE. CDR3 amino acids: CASSVLAGVTDTQYF. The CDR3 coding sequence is TGTGCCAGCAGCGTTCTAGCGGGAGTTACAGATACGCAGTATTTT. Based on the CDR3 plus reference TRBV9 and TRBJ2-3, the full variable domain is DSGVTQTPKHLITATGQRVTLRCSPRSGDLSVYWYQQSLDQGLQFLIQYYNGEERAKGNILERFSAQQFPDLHSELNLSSLELGDSALYFCASSVLAGVTDTQYFGPGTRLTVL.